Described below is a single TCR beta chain sequence and its context. Which antigen it targets is not known. Per-nucleotide qualities are absent, and no much larger clonotype sits a single base away. This specimen belongs to a study of OX40 agonist ivuxolimab in advanced cancers. General notes on the study: Ivuxolimab was a fully human IgG2 agonistic monoclonal antibody targeting the costimulatory receptor OX40 (CD134). Intravenous ivuxolimab was administered to patients every 2 weeks at six dose levels: 0.01, 0.1, 0.3, 1.5, 3 and 10 mg/kg. Among the 50 to 55 dose-escalation patients, some 20 had hepatocellular carcinoma, approximately 15 melanoma, 9 renal cell carcinoma and 9 head and neck cancer. In the dose-escalation cohort, roughly 82% of patients were male, and the mean age was around 60 years with a range of roughly 20 to 79. Patients were allowed to have had prior anti-PD-1, anti-PD-L1 or anti-CTLA-4 therapy, and 30% to 40% of the dose-escalation patients had previously received checkpoint inhibitors. Partial responses occurred in three dose-escalation patients, of whom one had hepatocellular carcinoma and two had cutaneous melanoma. Peripheral TCRbeta sequencing was intended to test whether TCR sequence diversity was altered and clonal T-cell expansion was caused by ivuxolimab. The paper describes the monotherapy dose-escalation part (N ≈ 52 patients) of the phase I trial of ivuxolimab. The study at large found these results: After ivuxolimab, expanded clones were on average more numerous among CD8+ T cells than among CD4+ T cells. Clonal expansion of both CD4+ and CD8+ blood T cells was observed from baseline to week 6 at doses 0.1 to 3.0 mg/kg. In partial responders in the 0.1-3.0 mg/kg groups, normalized peripheral clonal expansion was found to be among the lowest, especially among CD8+ T cells. The antigen specificity of the clonally expanded peripheral T cells was not determined. Low levels of normalized T-cell clonal expansion were also seen in some patients who did not respond.

The trial excluded patients who had a history of autoimmune disease or who were on systemic immunosuppression. In every dose cohort, peripheral blood was drawn for TCR sequencing at baseline, cycle 4 day 1, and cycle 7 day 1. Samples came from an open-label, multicenter, first-in-human phase I dose-escalation trial of ivuxolimab. Adults with locally advanced or metastatic head and neck squamous cell, hepatocellular, melanoma or renal cell carcinoma were enrolled in the trial. Before TCR sequencing, CD4+ and CD8+ T cells were separately sorted from peripheral blood. Between the V and J ends, shortened by 4 bases and 3 bases respectively, the junction contains 12 bases. Including the terminal cysteine and phenylalanine, the CDR3 comprises 15 residues. The DNA shown is the 45-base CDR3, in frame from base 1. To sequence the TCRbeta CDR3 region, genomic DNA was isolated from the sorted cells. The immunoSEQ Assay was used to sequence the TCRbeta CDR3 regions. TCRdb retrieved this table from immuneACCESS and kept in-frame rearrangements only. Not all clones are present; in checked studies, unresolved V genes account for under half, and no reason is known for the remainder. In this sample the table shows roughly 80,000 clones, over 90% of which occur a single time. The ten largest make up roughly 0.72% of the sample.

This specimen was CD4+ or CD8+ T cells sorted from blood, taken in a trial of the OX40 agonist ivuxolimab. This receptor was taken from an adult with an advanced solid tumor such as melanoma, head and neck, liver or kidney cancer. This receptor chain uses TRBV23-1 and TRBJ1-4, and perhaps TRBD1 as D gene, on 5 matching bases. TRBV23-1 is filed as an ORF, its function uncertain. The DNA sequence is as follows: TGCGCCAGCAGTCTAAAGACAGATGCTAATGAAAAACTGTTTTTT. Translated, it gives CASSLKTDANEKLFF.